A selection of T cell receptor beta chains follows, all from one sample in a study of cytomegalovirus exposure and HLA in healthy donors. Using immunoSEQ multiplex PCR, the repertoire was profiled, and TCRdb retains in-frame clones only, with some absent. Altogether about 130,000 clones are present, around 67% being singletons, with the ten largest covering about 4.3%. The source material was PBMCs. These receptors were obtained from a man aged 18 to 30 in good health and CMV-seropositive. Both conserved end residues are part of each CDR3. Each record gives: V gene, clone size, J gene, D gene, CDR3 DNA, CDR3 protein. The D gene is left open where the match is weak. A clone size is listed for some rows: how often the clone was seen (once, few, many), or a class if it is expanded.

TRBV6-5,.,TRBJ2-7,.,TGTGCCAGCACTCCTGGAACAGGGTCGGTCGAGCAGTACTTC,CASTPGTGSVEQYF
TRBV2,.,TRBJ2-7,.,TGTGCCAGCAGTGAAATACGGGCAGGGGAGGGTTACGAGCAGTACTTC,CASSEIRAGEGYEQYF
TRBV6-4,.,TRBJ2-1,TRBD1,TGTGCCAGCAGTCACACGACAGGGACCAGCTCCTACAATGAGCAGTTCTTC,CASSHTTGTSSYNEQFF
TRBV10-2,.,TRBJ2-3,TRBD2,TGCGCCAGCAGTGATGGGGGGGGCACAGATACGCAGTATTTT,CASSDGGGTDTQYF
TRBV6-5,.,TRBJ2-1,.,TGTGCCAGCAGTTACCAGGGGTTCACCTACAATGAGCAGTTCTTC,CASSYQGFTYNEQFF
TRBV6-1,.,TRBJ2-7,TRBD1,TGTGCCAGCAGTAGGACAGGCTACGAGCAGTACTTC,CASSRTGYEQYF
TRBV27,.,TRBJ2-3,.,TGTGCCAGCAGGCCCCTAGCGCAGAGCACAGATACGCAGTATTTT,CASRPLAQSTDTQYF
TRBV28,.,TRBJ1-4,TRBD1,TGTGCCACCCTAGACAGGGGGCTGGAAAAACTGTTTTTT,CATLDRGLEKLFF
TRBV28,.,TRBJ2-1,.,TGTGCCAGCAGTTTTTCTGATAGCTCCTACAATGAGCAGTTCTTC,CASSFSDSSYNEQFF
TRBV7-2,once,TRBJ2-7,TRBD2,TGTGCCAGCAGCTTAGGCCCCGGGACTAGCGGCTACGAGCAGTACTTC,CASSLGPGTSGYEQYF
TRBV28,.,TRBJ1-2,.,TGTGCCAGCAGTTTACCCAGATCCTATGGCTACACCTTC,CASSLPRSYGYTF
TRBV7-2,few,TRBJ1-2,TRBD1,TGTGCCAGCAGCCCCGACAGGGGGAACTATGGCTACACCTTC,CASSPDRGNYGYTF
TRBV6-5,few,TRBJ2-7,.,TGTGCCAGCAGTTACTCGCGGGGCTACGAGCAGTACTTC,CASSYSRGYEQYF
TRBV7-9,.,TRBJ2-7,TRBD2,TGTGCCAGCAGCTTAGGCCCGATTAGCGGGAGTGCGTCCTACGAGCAGTACTTC,CASSLGPISGSASYEQYF
TRBV5-4,.,TRBJ2-5,TRBD2,TGTGCCAGCAGCCCCGGGACTAGGTTAGAGACCCAGTACTTC,CASSPGTRLETQYF
TRBV6-5,.,TRBJ2-7,TRBD1,TGTGCCAGCAGTTATGGACAGGGCCCCTACGAGCAGTACTTC,CASSYGQGPYEQYF
TRBV27,.,TRBJ2-5,TRBD1,TGTGCCAGCAGTCATCGGGCCGGACAGGCCCTGCAAGAGACCCAGTACTTC,CASSHRAGQALQETQYF
TRBV9,.,TRBJ2-7,TRBD2,TGTGCCAGCAGCCCGCCGCTAGCGGAAGCCCACGAGCAGTACTTC,CASSPPLAEAHEQYF
TRBV6-5,.,TRBJ2-3,.,TGTGCCAGCAGTTACGGTATGAGGGCAGATACGCAGTATTTT,CASSYGMRADTQYF
TRBV6-5,.,TRBJ2-7,.,TGTGCCAGCAGTTATGGACATGTAAATCCCTACGAGCAGTACTTC,CASSYGHVNPYEQYF
TRBV28,.,TRBJ2-3,TRBD2,TGTGCCAGCAGTTTGGCGGCTAGCGGATCCACAGATACGCAGTATTTT,CASSLAASGSTDTQYF
TRBV4-1,.,TRBJ2-7,.,TGCGCCAGCAGCTGGAACGGGGGAGAGCAGTACTTC,CASSWNGGEQYF
TRBV6-5,.,TRBJ2-7,TRBD1,TGTGCCAGCAGCTACGCAGGGACAGATTACGAGCAGTACTTC,CASSYAGTDYEQYF
TRBV18,few,TRBJ1-3,TRBD1,TGTGCCAGCTCACCCTCGACAGGGGGCGAAAACACCATATATTTT,CASSPSTGGENTIYF
TRBV9,.,TRBJ1-2,TRBD1,TGTGCCAGCAGCCCTCGGGACAGGGGCGTAGGAGACTATGGCTACACCTTC,CASSPRDRGVGDYGYTF
TRBV18,.,TRBJ1-5,TRBD1,TGTGCCAGCTCACGTACCAGGGGGCAGTGGAATCAGCCCCAGCATTTT,CASSRTRGQWNQPQHF
TRBV2,.,TRBJ2-3,.,TGTGCCAGTACTCCCGGAAGCCGACTGCAGTATTTT,CASTPGSRLQYF
TRBV5-4,.,TRBJ1-1,.,TGTGCCAGCAGCCACGATGGCAGGGAGGGCACTGAAGCTTTCTTT,CASSHDGREGTEAFF
TRBV7-2,.,TRBJ2-7,.,TGTGCCAGCAGTACACCTTCGCGGGGCTACGAGCAGTACTTC,CASSTPSRGYEQYF
TRBV5-6,.,TRBJ2-5,TRBD1,TGTGCCAGCAGCTTGGGACAGGGCCAGGAGACCCAGTACTTC,CASSLGQGQETQYF
TRBV7-9,few,TRBJ2-1,TRBD1,TGTGCCAGCAGCTTCGGACAGGGTCTTGGGTACAATGAGCAGTTCTTC,CASSFGQGLGYNEQFF
TRBV5-4,once,TRBJ2-3,TRBD2,TGTGCCAGCAGCTTCCGACTAGCGGGGAGCACAGATACGCAGTATTTT,CASSFRLAGSTDTQYF
TRBV6-1,.,TRBJ1-1,TRBD1,TGTGCCAGCAGTCGAAAGGGACAGGGGAATGAAGCTTTCTTT,CASSRKGQGNEAFF
TRBV19,.,TRBJ2-7,TRBD1,TGTGCCAGTAGTATAGAGGGACAGGCATTCTACGAGCAGTACTTC,CASSIEGQAFYEQYF
TRBV13,few,TRBJ2-1,TRBD2,TGTGCCAGCAGCCCGCGGGGGGATGAGCAGTTCTTC,CASSPRGDEQFF
TRBV4-1,.,TRBJ2-1,TRBD2,TGCGCCAGCAGCCCGGGTGGGGGGCGGGGGGGCCTGAATGAGCAGTTCTTC,CASSPGGGRGGLNEQFF
TRBV7-9,.,TRBJ1-2,.,TGTGCCAGCAGCTTAGCGAGGGAGGGTGGCTACACCTTC,CASSLAREGGYTF
TRBV7-2,.,TRBJ2-2,.,TGTGCCAGCAGTAAAGGGGGCACCGGGGAGCTGTTTTTT,CASSKGGTGELFF
TRBV28,.,TRBJ1-2,TRBD1,TGTGCCAGCAGCTCTCGGGACAGACCATCTCGGGGCTACACCTTC,CASSSRDRPSRGYTF
TRBV5-4,.,TRBJ2-3,TRBD2,TGTGCCAGCAGCCGTGGACTAGCGGGGGTCACAGATACGCAGTATTTT,CASSRGLAGVTDTQYF